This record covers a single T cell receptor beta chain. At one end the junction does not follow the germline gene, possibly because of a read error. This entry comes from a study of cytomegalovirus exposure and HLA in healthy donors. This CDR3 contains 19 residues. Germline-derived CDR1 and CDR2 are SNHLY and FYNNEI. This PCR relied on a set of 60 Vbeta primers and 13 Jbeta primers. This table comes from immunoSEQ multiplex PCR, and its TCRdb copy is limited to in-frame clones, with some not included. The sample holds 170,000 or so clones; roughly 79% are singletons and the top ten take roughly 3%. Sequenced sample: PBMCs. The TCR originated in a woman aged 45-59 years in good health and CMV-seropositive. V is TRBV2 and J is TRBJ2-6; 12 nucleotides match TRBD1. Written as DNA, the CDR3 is TGTGCCAGCCGTGGAGGCTGGGGACAGGGGGCAGGAGGGGCCAACGGCCTGACTTTC. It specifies CASRGGWGQGAGGANGLTF.